This T cell receptor beta chain was captured in a study of beta chain features in type 1 diabetes. Study conclusions and caveats: When Type 1 diabetes patients were examined, their TCRB CDR3s proved moderately but significantly shorter in all four CD4+ subsets. Across patients, naive, central memory and Treg TCRB repertoires exhibited apparently greater similarity than was observed across healthy donors.

CDR3 length: 14 amino acids. With V trimmed by 7 bases and J by 4 bases, 8 bases remained unmatched. Germline CDR1 LNHDA, CDR2 SQIVND (reference sequence). On average, the one heparinised blood draw given by each donor was about 116 mL. Concerning this clone itself: Its target is not known.

cDNA synthesis used the whole RNA isolate, giving expressed TCRB sequences. TCRdb's table, derived via immunoSEQ multiplex PCR, lists solely in-frame clones and lacks some. The sample contains 350,000 to 400,000 clones, less than 15% of which appear only once. The sequenced material came from naive CD4+ T cells from blood. This chain joins TRBV19 and TRBJ2-7; 9 bases are a match to TRBD1. The clonotype originates from a woman aged 18-35 years in good health. CDR3 sequence (DNA): TGTGCCAGTACCCCAGGACAGGGGATTTACGAGCAGTACTTC. Amino acids: CASTPGQGIYEQYF.